A single sample gave rise to the 28 T cell receptor beta chains below, sequenced in a study of cytomegalovirus exposure and HLA in healthy donors. Vbeta (60) and Jbeta (13) primers were used in the PCR. The repertoire was sequenced with immunoSEQ multiplex PCR; TCRdb's copy has only in-frame clones and lacks some. The table lists about 130,000 clones, about 68% of them singletons, with under 2% in the top ten. Sequenced sample: PBMCs. All receptors derive from a human donor in good health.

V and J are TRBV28 and TRBJ1-5; 7 bases match TRBD1. The CDR3 is 17 amino acids. Unmatched junction bases numbered 12, after V lost 7 bases and J lost 0 bases. Germline V CDR1 and CDR2: MDHEN, SYDVKM. The DNA of the CDR3 is TGTGCCAGCATTGATGGGGCAGGGGGACATAGCAATCAGCCCCAGCATTTT. This encodes CASIDGAGGHSNQPQHF.

The CDR3 here is CASSPGLSYEQYF. The CDR3 region has the DNA TGCGCCAGCAGCCCGGGACTATCCTACGAGCAGTACTTC. V is TRBV5-1 and J is TRBJ2-7; TRBD2 aligns across 7 bases. This CDR3 is built from 13 residues. Germline trimming cut 4 bases from V and 1 base from J; bases unmatched to any gene: 2. Germline V gene sequence: CDR1 SGHRS, CDR2 YFSETQ.

The chain combines TRBV2 with TRBJ2-3, with 14 nucleotides matching TRBD2. CDR1 and CDR2 from the germline V gene are SNHLY and FYNNEI. CDR3 length: 16 residues. J lost 5 bases, V lost 6 bases, and 7 bases had no gene match. The CDR3 spells CASRPTSGRVGDTQYF. The CDR3 region has the DNA TGTGCCAGCAGACCGACTAGCGGGAGGGTTGGAGATACGCAGTATTTT.

Only a few counts were recorded for this clone. This rearrangement joins TRBV19 to TRBJ2-7, with 9 bases identical to TRBD2. The CDR3 runs to 17 residues. The germline V gene encodes CDR1 LNHDA and CDR2 SQIVND (reference sequence). The V and J ends lost 4 bases and 3 bases, in that order; junction bases with no gene match: 13. The CDR3 region has the DNA TGTGCCAGTAGTAGGGTTAGCGGGAGTCAGGGAGGCTACGAGCAGTACTTC. Its translation: CASSRVSGSQGGYEQYF.

V usage is TRBV11-2 and J usage is TRBJ2-2; 14 bases match TRBD2. CDR3 size: 18 residues. V was clipped by 2 bases and J by 2 bases; unmatched bases: 4. Germline CDR1 and CDR2: SGHAT and FQNNGV. The CDR3 region is CASSLWGLAGANTGELFF. The DNA of the CDR3 is TGTGCCAGCAGCTTATGGGGACTAGCGGGAGCCAACACCGGGGAGCTGTTTTTT. The entire variable domain, with the rest obtained from reference TRBV11-2 and TRBJ2-2, is as follows: EAGVAQSPRYKIIEKRQSVAFWCNPISGHATLYWYQQILGQGPKLLIQFQNNGVVDDSQLPKDRFSAERLKGVDSTLKIQPAKLEDSAVYLCASSLWGLAGANTGELFFGEGSRLTVL.

Notes on this clone: The same CDR3 can be traced to other DNA sequences in this sample. V and J are TRBV28 and TRBJ2-7; TRBD1 might be the D (5 bases). Trimming shortened V by 3 bases and J by 0 bases, and 18 bases separated the two germline ends. The germline gives CDR1 MDHEN, CDR2 SYDVKM. This CDR3 has 17 residues. Here the CDR3 reads CASSFLLKGSSSYEQYF. CDR3 in DNA: TGTGCCAGCAGTTTTCTCCTGAAGGGGTCCTCCTCCTACGAGCAGTACTTC.

V and J are TRBV28 and TRBJ2-3, with a weak D call TRBD2 (6 bases). CDR1 and CDR2 (germline): MDHEN, SYDVKM. The CDR3 consists of 14 residues. Trimming stripped 5 bases from V and 5 bases from J, with 14 bases between. The CDR3 DNA reads TGTGCCAGCAGTCCTCTAGCGAGCTTAGATACGCAGTATTTT. Protein product: CASSPLASLDTQYF.

This clone was picked up a small number of times. The chain links TRBV5-4 to TRBJ2-7; TRBD2 is a possible D gene (6 bases). The germline gives CDR1 SGHNT, CDR2 YYREEE (reference sequence). The CDR3 is made up of 16 amino acids. With 1 base removed from V and 1 base from J, the gap between germline ends came to 15 bases. CDR3 loop: CASSLSSSALSYEQYF. DNA of the CDR3: TGTGCCAGCAGCTTGAGTTCTAGCGCGTTATCCTACGAGCAGTACTTC.

This chain joins TRBV11-3 and TRBJ2-1; 11 bases line up with TRBD2. With 5 bases clipped from V and 6 bases from J, the junction kept 0 bases outside the gene matches. CDR3 length: 13 residues. Germline CDR1 is SGHNT and CDR2 is YENEEA. The DNA for the CDR3 is TGTGCCAGCAGCGGGACTAGCGGCAATGAGCAGTTCTTC. Its translation: CASSGTSGNEQFF.

The chain carries TRBV25-1 and TRBJ2-5; a possible D gene is TRBD1 (5 bases). V lost 1 base, J lost 4 bases, and 13 bases lay in between. Germline V gives CDR1 MGHDK, CDR2 SYGVNS. The CDR3 is made up of 15 amino acids. In nucleotides, the CDR3 is TGTGCCAGCAGTGAATCCCCCAGGGAAATAGAGACCCAGTACTTC. Its translation: CASSESPREIETQYF.

V usage is TRBV9 and J usage is TRBJ2-7, with D perhaps matching TRBD2 (6 bases). Germline V lookup: CDR1 SGDLS, CDR2 YYNGEE. The CDR3 has 14 residues. V was cut by 0 bases and J by 7 bases, with 14 bases left in between. CDR3 loop: CASSVAGLTQEQYF. The DNA of the CDR3 is TGTGCCAGCAGCGTAGCGGGACTCACCCAGGAGCAGTACTTC.

V usage is TRBV5-1 and J usage is TRBJ2-3, with 10 bases fitting TRBD1. The CDR3 contains 15 residues. CDR1 and CDR2 from the germline V gene are SGHRS and YFSETQ. The V gene end was trimmed by 4 bases and the J gene end by 9 bases; junction bases not matched to a gene: 11. In DNA, the CDR3 is TGCGCCAGCAGCATGGGGACAGGGGCCCGAGAGACGCAGTATTTT. Translated, it gives CASSMGTGARETQYF.

The chain employs TRBV28 and TRBJ2-1; the D gene is possibly TRBD2 (5 bases). Germline CDR1 and CDR2: MDHEN and SYDVKM. Trimming took off 8 bases at V and 4 bases at J, with 21 bases between the two ends. This CDR3 is built from 16 residues. The CDR3 nucleotides read TGTGCCAGCCCTCCCCAAGCGGTGCCCTCATACAATGAGCAGTTCTTC. It is translated as CASPPQAVPSYNEQFF. Looking up the rest from reference TRBV28 and TRBJ2-1 gives the full variable domain: DVKVTQSSRYLVKRTGEKVFLECVQDMDHENMFWYRQDPGLGLRLIYFSYDVKMKEKGDIPEGYSVSREKKERFSLILESASTNQTSMYLCASPPQAVPSYNEQFFGPGTRLTVL.

The chain carries TRBV6-4 and TRBJ2-7; TRBD1 agrees at 7 bases. Germline CDR1 reads MRHNA; CDR2 reads SNTAGT. V lost 6 bases, J lost 3 bases, and 11 bases stayed unmatched. CDR3 length: 15 residues. CDR3 region: CASRKHGTADYEQYF. The DNA for the CDR3 is TGTGCCAGCAGGAAACACGGGACAGCGGACTACGAGCAGTACTTC.

The rearrangement uses TRBV4-2 and TRBJ2-1; 12 bases are a match to TRBD2. The CDR3 spans 16 residues. CDR1 is LGHNA, CDR2 YNFKEQ, per germline. V was pared by 0 bases and J by 10 bases, with 7 bases of the junction left unmatched. The CDR3 DNA reads TGTGCCAGCAGCCAAGATGGGGGACTAGCGGGCCGGGAGCAGTTCTTC. Residues: CASSQDGGLAGREQFF.

The chain has TRBV5-1 and TRBJ2-6, with D unresolved. This CDR3 is built from 17 residues. V lost 4 bases to trimming and J lost 0 bases, with 14 bases between them. CDR1 is SGHRS and CDR2 is YFSETQ in the germline V gene. CDR3 loop: CASSPTLSVSGANVLTF. The CDR3 DNA reads as TGCGCCAGCAGCCCCACCCTGTCGGTCTCTGGGGCCAACGTCCTGACTTTC.

The chain joins TRBV7-9 to TRBJ2-7; TRBD2 matches at 11 bases. CDR3 length: 17 amino acids. The J segment lost 0 bases and the V segment lost 5 bases, leaving 9 bases of the junction unmatched. Germline loops: CDR1 SEHNR, CDR2 FQNEAQ (reference sequence). In nucleotides, the CDR3 is TGTGCCAGCAGCCGCGGGACTAGCGGAGTCAACTCCTACGAGCAGTACTTC. This codes for CASSRGTSGVNSYEQYF.

This chain uses TRBV19 with TRBJ2-1; the D gene is possibly TRBD2 (6 bases). Per the germline V gene, CDR1 is LNHDA and CDR2 is SQIVND (reference sequence). Trimming took off 2 bases at V and 7 bases at J, with 18 bases between the two ends. The CDR3 has 16 residues. CDR3 amino acids: CASSINWLAGGNEQFF. The CDR3, as DNA: TGTGCCAGTAGTATAAATTGGCTAGCTGGGGGGAATGAGCAGTTCTTC.

The chain joins TRBV4-1 to TRBJ2-3; no reliable D call. Germline CDR1 MGHRA, CDR2 YSYEKL. V was shortened by 0 bases and J by 4 bases, with 8 bases between the two germline ends. This CDR3 is built from 14 residues. In DNA, the CDR3 is TGCGCCAGCAGCCAAGAGCAGTTGGCAGATACGCAGTATTTT. This encodes CASSQEQLADTQYF.

The rearrangement joins TRBV6-5 to TRBJ2-1, with D tentatively TRBD2 (6 bases). The CDR3 is 13 residues long. Per germline, CDR1 MNHEY and CDR2 SVGAGI. With 8 bases removed from V and 5 bases from J, the gap between germline ends came to 13 bases. The CDR3 DNA reads TGTGCCAGCGGGCGGGACCAAGACAATGAGCAGTTCTTC. This encodes CASGRDQDNEQFF.

This clone occurred a few times. The chain links TRBV7-8 to TRBJ2-5, with 8 bases fitting TRBD2. CDR1 and CDR2 from the germline V gene are SGHVS and FQNEAQ. V lost 2 bases, J lost 2 bases, and 4 bases stayed unmatched. This CDR3 region has 15 residues. CDR3 sequence: CASSLQAGAQETQYF. The CDR3 DNA is TGTGCCAGCAGCTTACAAGCGGGGGCGCAAGAGACCCAGTACTTC. Full variable domain (missing parts from reference TRBV7-8 and TRBJ2-5): GAGVSQSPRYKVAKRGQDVALRCDPISGHVSLFWYQQALGQGPEFLTYFQNEAQLDKSGLPSDRFFAERPEGSVSTLKIQRTQQEDSAVYLCASSLQAGAQETQYFGPGTRLLVL.

The chain links TRBV2 to TRBJ2-1, with D perhaps TRBD1 (6 bases). CDR1 is SNHLY, CDR2 FYNNEI, per germline. CDR3 length: 19 amino acids. Between the trimmed V and J ends, which lost 2 bases and 10 bases, there was a span of 30 bases. CDR3 nucleotide sequence: TGTGCCAGCAGTGAATTAGGAGAAGGGATTTGGACAGCCCCGGGCGAGCAGTTCTTC. Protein product: CASSELGEGIWTAPGEQFF.

This clone was counted only a few times. V gene TRBV7-9 combines with J gene TRBJ1-2; unclear D gene. From germline, CDR1 is SEHNR and CDR2 FQNEAQ (reference sequence). This CDR3 comprises 15 residues. V gave up 5 bases and J gave up 4 bases, with 17 bases separating them. The CDR3 region has the DNA TGTGCCAGCAGCCCCCGGCGAGGGAGTATCTATGGCTACACCTTC. Protein product: CASSPRRGSIYGYTF.

The chain combines TRBV9 with TRBJ2-3; D not resolved. V was pared by 0 bases and J by 3 bases, with 14 bases between. Germline CDR1 SGDLS, CDR2 YYNGEE. The CDR3 totals 16 residues. CDR3 loop: CASSVGTASPTDTQYF. In DNA form, the CDR3 reads TGTGCCAGCAGCGTAGGTACAGCAAGCCCGACAGATACGCAGTATTTT.

The J gene is TRBJ2-3, the V gene TRBV9, with TRBD2 identical over 15 bases. The germline V gene has CDR1 SGDLS and CDR2 YYNGEE. The CDR3 is 18 amino acids. V dropped 0 bases and J dropped 6; count of bases not matched to a gene: 8. The CDR3: CASSVGSGLAGGPDTQYF. The CDR3 bases are TGTGCCAGCAGCGTAGGGTCCGGACTAGCGGGAGGGCCCGATACGCAGTATTTT.

This sequence joins TRBV5-4 and TRBJ2-3; 7 nucleotides match TRBD2. The trim removed 4 bases at V and 4 bases at J, leaving 15 bases unmatched. This CDR3 region has 17 residues. The germline gives CDR1 SGHNT, CDR2 YYREEE (reference sequence). Written as DNA, the CDR3 is TGTGCCAGCAGCCCTCCCGGGGCGCGGGAGTTTTCAGATACGCAGTATTTT. This gives the protein CASSPPGAREFSDTQYF. The variable domain in full, with the rest retrieved from reference TRBV5-4 and TRBJ2-3, is ETGVTQSPTHLIKTRGQQVTLRCSSQSGHNTVSWYQQALGQGPQFIFQYYREEENGRGNFPPRFSGLQFPNYSSELNVNALELDDSALYLCASSPPGAREFSDTQYFGPGTRLTVL.

This clone has only a few counts. The chain is built from TRBV7-8 and TRBJ1-2; tentative D call: TRBD1 (6 bases). Trimming stripped 5 bases from V and 0 bases from J, with 13 bases between. Germline V gene lookup returns CDR1 SGHVS and CDR2 FQNEAQ. This CDR3 comprises 15 residues. The CDR3 region has the DNA TGTGCCAGCAGCGAGACAGGATTAGCTAACTATGGCTACACCTTC. Its translation: CASSETGLANYGYTF.

The chain carries TRBV5-4 and TRBJ1-3; 10 positions match TRBD1. The junction had 7 bases not matched to a gene; V was cut back by 4 bases and J by 0 bases. Germline assignment: CDR1 SGHNT and CDR2 YYREEE (reference sequence). The CDR3 spans 17 residues. CDR3 bases: TGTGCCAGCAGCCTCTGGACAGGGGGGAACTCTGGAAACACCATATATTTT. It encodes CASSLWTGGNSGNTIYF.